One T cell receptor (beta chain) is described in this entry. Its antigen is unidentified. This specimen comes from a study of T cell responses to AZD1222 COVID-19 vaccine. Study outcomes and limitations: A mostly white British donor set with more females was recruited, and clonal diversity was possibly underestimated. All repertoire sampling was performed exclusively after the peak T cell response.

Assay used: immunoSEQ multiplex PCR; TCRdb lists only in-frame clones, some missing. Of about 120,000 clones detected, around 92% appear once; the ten largest clones hold over 2.5%. J lost 2 bases, V lost 5 bases, and 9 bases had no gene match. CDR3 length: 17 amino acids. Germline V gene data show CDR1 as MDHEN and CDR2 as SYDVKM. The genes are TRBV28 and TRBJ1-5, with 10 bases that match TRBD1. The sequencing used peripheral blood, collected on day 0 of AZD1222 vaccination. This receptor was obtained from an adult in good health. The CDR3 DNA follows: TGTGCCAGCAGTACCTCTCGACAGGGGGCAGGCAATCAGCCCCAGCATTTT. This encodes CASSTSRQGAGNQPQHF.